The 6 T cell receptor beta chains presented below share a single source sample, sequenced in a study of blood T cell repertoires in COVID-19. Using immunoSEQ multiplex PCR, the repertoire was profiled, and TCRdb retains in-frame clones only, with some absent. The sample has about 170,000 clones; roughly 80% are singletons. Material for sequencing was peripheral blood. Source of these receptors: a man aged 18 to 35 with active or convalescent COVID-19.

This clone was detected only a few times. The rearrangement uses TRBV29-1 and TRBJ2-1; D is possibly TRBD1 (6 bases). The V end lost 6 bases, the J end lost 7 bases, and 10 bases lay between the germline ends. Germline V gene data show CDR1 as SQVTM and CDR2 as ANQGSEA. The CDR3 loop spans 11 amino acids. The CDR3 nucleotides read TGCAGCGTCGGACAGACTAATGAGCAGTTCTTC. This encodes CSVGQTNEQFF.

This chain uses TRBV6-5 with TRBJ1-6; TRBD1 matches at 8 bases. From germline, CDR1 is MNHEY and CDR2 SVGAGI. The V segment lost 7 bases and the J segment 8 bases; nucleotides outside the gene matches: 7. This CDR3 contains 14 residues. The CDR3 DNA follows: TGTGCCAGCAAAGGACAGGGTGCTGATTCACCCCTCCACTTT. It encodes CASKGQGADSPLHF.

This chain connects TRBV5-1 to TRBJ1-1, with a possible D match to TRBD1 (6 bases). The CDR3 covers 13 residues. Germline V gene lookup returns CDR1 SGHRS and CDR2 YFSETQ. V shed 4 bases and J shed 4 bases, with 11 bases lying between them. The CDR3 region has the DNA TGCGCCAGCAGCAATGGGGGCAGCACTGAAGCTTTCTTT. This gives the protein CASSNGGSTEAFF.

This chain joins TRBV27 and TRBJ2-2; D unresolved. The germline gives CDR1 MNHEY, CDR2 SMNVEV (reference sequence). Deletions cut 6 bases from V and 1 base from J, with 6 bases between. The CDR3 has 13 amino acids. The CDR3 sequence: CASRSRNTGELFF. The CDR3 coding sequence is TGTGCCAGCAGATCCAGGAACACCGGGGAGCTGTTTTTT.

The J gene is TRBJ1-1, the V gene TRBV10-2; a possible D gene is TRBD1 (5 bases). The CDR3 loop spans 12 amino acids. The germline gives CDR1 WSHSY, CDR2 SAAADI. Between the trimmed V and J ends, which lost 8 bases and 6 bases, there was a span of 13 bases. CDR3 in amino acids: CASSDSWPEAFF. CDR3 coding DNA: TGCGCCAGCTCTGACAGTTGGCCTGAAGCTTTCTTT.

The rearrangement links TRBV4-3 to TRBJ1-1; 7 nucleotides match TRBD1. CDR1 is LGHNA, CDR2 YSLEER, per germline. V trimming: 5 bases; J trimming: 1 base; junction bases outside the gene matches: 16. This CDR3 has 18 residues. Here the CDR3 DNA reads TGCGCCAGCAGCTCTCGAATCCGGGACAGCAACGAGAACACTGAAGCTTTCTTT. Translating gives CASSSRIRDSNENTEAFF.